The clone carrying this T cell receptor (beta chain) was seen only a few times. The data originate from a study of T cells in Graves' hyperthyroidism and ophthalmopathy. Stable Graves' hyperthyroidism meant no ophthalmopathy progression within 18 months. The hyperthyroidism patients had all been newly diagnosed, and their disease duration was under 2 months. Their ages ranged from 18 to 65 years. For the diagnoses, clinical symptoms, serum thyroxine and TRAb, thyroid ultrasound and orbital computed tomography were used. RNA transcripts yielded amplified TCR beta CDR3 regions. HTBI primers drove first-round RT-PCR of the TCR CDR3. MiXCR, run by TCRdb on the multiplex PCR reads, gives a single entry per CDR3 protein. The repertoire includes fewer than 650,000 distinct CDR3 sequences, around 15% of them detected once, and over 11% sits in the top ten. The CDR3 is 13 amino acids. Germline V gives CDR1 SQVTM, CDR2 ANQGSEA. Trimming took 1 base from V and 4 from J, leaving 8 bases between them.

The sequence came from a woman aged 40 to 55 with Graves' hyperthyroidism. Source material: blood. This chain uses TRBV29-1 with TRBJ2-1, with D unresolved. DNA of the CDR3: TGCAGCGTTGAAGTAATATCATACAATGAGCAGTTCTTC. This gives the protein CSVEVISYNEQFF.